This TCR beta chain was captured by sequencing in a study of OX40 agonist ivuxolimab in advanced cancers. General observations from the study: The expanded peripheral T cells' antigen specificity was not determined.

The protocol was immunoSEQ multiplex PCR, while the TCRdb copy is restricted to in-frame clones and leaves out a portion. Here the sample spans roughly 48,000 clones, roughly 79% being singletons. Looked up from germline, CDR1 is SNHLY and CDR2 is FYNNEI. The CDR3 sequence is 14 residues long. V dropped 11 bases and J dropped 2; count of bases not matched to a gene: 7. This clone was detected once. The antigen remains unidentified. The chain has TRBV2 and TRBJ2-7, with TRBD2 identical over 12 bases. The source was CD4+ or CD8+ T cells sorted from blood, collected in a trial of the OX40 agonist ivuxolimab. The sequence was collected from an adult with an advanced solid tumor such as melanoma, head and neck, liver or kidney cancer. The CDR3, as DNA: TGTGCCGGAACTAGCGGGAGGTCACCCTACGAGCAGTACTTC. Residues: CAGTSGRSPYEQYF.